This TCR beta chain is drawn from a study of blood T cell repertoires in COVID-19. For the study at large: Acute and convalescent COVID-19 specimens originated in the United States, Italy and Spain. The analysed material was cDNA or gDNA that came from T cells, B-cell-depleted T cells, or PBMCs.

From germline, CDR1 is SGHRS and CDR2 YFSETQ. The junction had 4 bases not matched to a gene; V was cut back by 4 bases and J by 9 bases. The CDR3 runs 12 residues. Authors' processing steps: Estimation of nucleated cell counts relied on the amplification of reference gene primers. The method was immunoSEQ multiplex PCR; TCRdb's version includes in-frame clones alone and lacks a portion of them. The V and J calls and the clone size are those of that table, but D and trimming were determined from the DNA. The table includes 60,000 to 65,000 clones, about 77% detected once. Material for sequencing was peripheral blood. The sequence was collected from a human donor in a cohort sampled during active COVID-19. The chain has TRBV5-1 and TRBJ2-1; 7 bases agree with TRBD2. CDR3 region: CASSQPGGEQFF. The CDR3 bases are TGCGCCAGCAGCCAACCGGGGGGTGAGCAGTTCTTC.